This T cell receptor beta chain originates from a study of T cell clonotyping in hematopoietic cell transplantation. Points from the study as a whole: Higher Inverse Simpson Index values in graft donor and pretransplant recipient predicted broader posttransplant TCR diversity. After transplant, recipient diversity fell while pathologically expanded clonotypes grew through day 180. Few recipient clonotypes overlapped donors; over 95% were de novo at given depth. Cells were unsorted, so CD4 and CD8 contributions were not separated.

Sequencing was performed with immunoSEQ multiplex PCR; in TCRdb, only in-frame clones are kept and a portion is missing. The data show 70,000 or so clones, with approximately 94% seen just once and roughly 1.7% held by the top ten. As to this clone: Its antigen is not known.

The CDR3 is made up of 14 amino acids. Trimming at V came to 7 bases and at J to 5 bases, leaving 6 bases not matched to a gene. CDR1 MNHEY and CDR2 SVGAGI come from the germline V gene. This receptor was obtained from a man between 50 and 59 years old in good health. Some clones in this sample may be carry-over from other donors' samples. V and J are TRBV6-5 and TRBJ2-2, with 8 bases aligning to TRBD2. The sequenced material came from peripheral blood mononuclear cells. CDR3 DNA: TGTGCCAGCATTGCGGGGGGCTGGACCGGGGAGCTGTTTTTT. Translating it yields CASIAGGWTGELFF.